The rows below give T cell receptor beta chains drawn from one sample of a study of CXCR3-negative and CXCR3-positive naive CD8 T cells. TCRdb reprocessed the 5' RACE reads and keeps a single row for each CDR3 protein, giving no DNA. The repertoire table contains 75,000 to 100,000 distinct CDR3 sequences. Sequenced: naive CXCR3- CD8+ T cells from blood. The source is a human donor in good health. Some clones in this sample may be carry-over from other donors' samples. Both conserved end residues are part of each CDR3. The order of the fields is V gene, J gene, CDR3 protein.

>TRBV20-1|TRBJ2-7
CSASPRDREYEQYF
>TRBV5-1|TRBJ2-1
CASSLGDRDLYNEQFF
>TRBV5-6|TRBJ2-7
CASCGTATYEQYF
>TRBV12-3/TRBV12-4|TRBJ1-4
CASSYYSREKLFF
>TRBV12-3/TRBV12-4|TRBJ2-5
CASSLGIRVGETQYF
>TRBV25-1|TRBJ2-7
CARPKHGQRGTGPYEQYF
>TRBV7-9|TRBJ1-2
CASSWTAAELGYTF
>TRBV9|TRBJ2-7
CASSETSSGEQYF
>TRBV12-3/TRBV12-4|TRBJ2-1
CASSPLAGGHNEQFF
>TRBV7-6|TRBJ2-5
CASSWGPPFQETQYF
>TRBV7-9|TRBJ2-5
CASSQEAFETQYF
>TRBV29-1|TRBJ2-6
CSVPGTGDAGANVLTF
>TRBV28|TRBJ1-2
CASRKRQGAMEGYTF
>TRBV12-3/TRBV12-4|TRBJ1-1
CASSLEQEKTEAFF
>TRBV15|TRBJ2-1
CATSREAPTSGLLNEQFF
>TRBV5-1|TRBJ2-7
CASSYGTGNEQYF
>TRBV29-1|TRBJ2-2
CSAGLGADTGELFF
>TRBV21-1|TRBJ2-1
CASSKVTKVNYNEQFF